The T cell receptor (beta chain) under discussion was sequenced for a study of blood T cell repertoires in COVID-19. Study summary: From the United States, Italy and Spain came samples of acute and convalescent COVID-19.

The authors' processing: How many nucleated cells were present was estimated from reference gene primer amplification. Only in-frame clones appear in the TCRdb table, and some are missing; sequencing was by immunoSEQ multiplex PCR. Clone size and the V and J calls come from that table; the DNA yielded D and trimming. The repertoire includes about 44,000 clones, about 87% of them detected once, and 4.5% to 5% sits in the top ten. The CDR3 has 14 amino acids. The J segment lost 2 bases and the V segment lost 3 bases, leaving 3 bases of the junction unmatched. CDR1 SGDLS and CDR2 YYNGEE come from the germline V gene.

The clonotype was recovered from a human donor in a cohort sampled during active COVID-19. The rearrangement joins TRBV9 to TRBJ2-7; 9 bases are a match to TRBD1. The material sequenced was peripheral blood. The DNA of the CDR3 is TGTGCCAGCAGCGCGACAGGGGGGGCCTACGAGCAGTACTTC. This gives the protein CASSATGGAYEQYF.